These T cell receptor beta chains were read from a single sample in a study of blood T cell repertoires in COVID-19. TCRdb keeps only in-frame clones here, not all; method: immunoSEQ multiplex PCR. The sample holds about 320,000 clones, 65% to 90% seen once. Source material: PBMCs or T cells enriched from blood (not recorded which). These receptors were taken from a woman under 30 who had recovered from COVID-19. Both conserved end residues are part of each CDR3. A D gene is named only where the DNA matches it firmly. Rows may omit the clone size; those that give it use once, few, many or a size class.

TRBJ2-7 | TRBV19 | NA | TRBD1 | TGTGCCAGTAGTAGACGGGACAGGGCCTACGAGCAGTACTTC | CASSRRDRAYEQYF
TRBJ1-2 | TRBV28 | once | NA | TGTGCCAGCACATGGACAGCGCTTAACTATGGCTACACCTTC | CASTWTALNYGYTF
TRBJ1-3 | TRBV19 | NA | TRBD1 | TGTGCCAGTAGTCGACAGGGTTCTCCTGGAAACACCATATATTTT | CASSRQGSPGNTIYF
TRBJ1-1 | TRBV6-1 | NA | TRBD1 | TGTGCCAGCAGCTTGGGACAGGGAAGGACTGAAGCTTTCTTT | CASSLGQGRTEAFF
TRBJ1-1 | TRBV7-3 | NA | TRBD1 | TGTGCCAGCAGCTCCACAGGGGGAGGGTACACTGAAGCTTTCTTT | CASSSTGGGYTEAFF
TRBJ1-3 | TRBV28 | once | NA | TGTGCCAGCAGAGGTTGGGTAGCCGCGGGAAACACCATATATTTT | CASRGWVAAGNTIYF
TRBJ1-3 | TRBV18 | once | NA | TGTGCCAGCTCACCACCAGACAGTTCTTCTGGAAACACCATATATTTT | CASSPPDSSSGNTIYF
TRBJ2-1 | TRBV4-1 | NA | TRBD2 | TGCGCCAGCAGCCTTAACCTAGCGGGGGGAGGAAATGAGCAGTTCTTC | CASSLNLAGGGNEQFF
TRBJ1-1 | TRBV18 | once | TRBD1 | TGTGCCAGCTCACTTTCGGAAGTTACAGGGGGGAACACTGAAGCTTTCTTT | CASSLSEVTGGNTEAFF
TRBJ1-1 | TRBV3-1/TRBV3-2 | NA | NA | TGTGCCAGCAGCCAACTTGGACAGTTTGAAGCTTTCTTT | CASSQLGQFEAFF
TRBJ2-4 | TRBV20-1 | few | NA | TGCAGTGCTAGACTCGAAAACATTCAGTACTTC | CSARLENIQYF
TRBJ1-6 | TRBV5-1 | NA | TRBD1 | TGCGCCAGCAGCTTGGCCGACAGGGATAATTCACCCCTCCACTTT | CASSLADRDNSPLHF
TRBJ2-3 | TRBV3-1/TRBV3-2 | once | NA | TGTGCCAGCAGCCAAGCCCTCCCAGATACGCAGTATTTT | CASSQALPDTQYF
TRBJ2-2 | TRBV6-5 | NA | TRBD1 | TGTGCCAGCAGTCGACAGGGGGCGAACACCGGGGAGCTGTTTTTT | CASSRQGANTGELFF
TRBJ2-1 | TRBV5-4 | NA | NA | TGTGCCAGCAGCTTGGACACCAACAATGAGCAGTTCTTC | CASSLDTNNEQFF
TRBJ1-6 | TRBV25-1 | NA | TRBD1 | TGTGCCAGCAGTGCCCGACAGGGTCTCTCACCCCTCCACTTT | CASSARQGLSPLHF
TRBJ1-4 | TRBV11-2 | NA | TRBD1 | TGTGCCAGCAGCCCCGGACAGGGTCGGTACGAAAAACTGTTTTTT | CASSPGQGRYEKLFF
TRBJ2-3 | TRBV29-1 | NA | NA | TGCAGCGTTGAAAATCGCGGTTCGGATACGCAGTATTTT | CSVENRGSDTQYF
TRBJ2-1 | TRBV9 | NA | TRBD2 | TGTGCCAGCAGCGCCCTCCCTAGCGGGGTATACAATGAGCAGTTCTTC | CASSALPSGVYNEQFF
TRBJ2-7 | TRBV5-1 | NA | NA | TGCGCCAGCAGCTTGGGACAAACTGCCTACGAGCAGTACTTC | CASSLGQTAYEQYF
TRBJ1-1 | TRBV10-1 | NA | TRBD1 | TGCGCCAGCAGTCTTGGACAGGGAAGCACTGAAGCTTTCTTT | CASSLGQGSTEAFF
TRBJ1-6 | TRBV21-1 | NA | NA | TGTGCCAGCAGCAAAGGTGGGTTTAAGGACAGGGGAGTACCCTATAATTCACCCCTCCACTTT | CASSKGGFKDRGVPYNSPLHF
TRBJ1-1 | TRBV29-1 | NA | NA | TGCAGCGTAGTTCAACAGGGAGACACTGAAGCTTTCTTT | CSVVQQGDTEAFF
TRBJ1-4 | TRBV5-1 | NA | TRBD1 | TGCGCCAGCAGAGTATGGACAGGGGGCGAAAAACTGTTTTTT | CASRVWTGGEKLFF
TRBJ1-2 | TRBV30 | once | NA | TGTGCCTGGAGTATCACTCAGGGCGGTGGCTACACCTTC | CAWSITQGGGYTF
TRBJ2-5 | TRBV2 | NA | NA | TGTGCCAGCAGTGCTGCACAGGGTGTGGGTTACTTC | CASSAAQGVGYF
TRBJ2-1 | TRBV30 | NA | NA | TGTGCCTGGGGCCGGGGTGGTGGGCGGCGCTCCTACAATGAGCAGTTCTTC | CAWGRGGGRRSYNEQFF
TRBJ2-7 | TRBV19 | once | TRBD2 | TGTGCCAGTAGTATCGGGACTAGCGGGAGTCATGAGCAGTACTTC | CASSIGTSGSHEQYF